This T cell receptor beta chain was recovered during a study of OX40 agonist ivuxolimab in advanced cancers. General study points: Expanded peripheral T cell antigen specificity was not determined. Clonal expansion from baseline to week 6 occurred in both CD4+ and CD8+ T cells.

Samples of blood were obtained at baseline, on cycle 4 day 1, and on cycle 7 day 1. In the case of this clone: Its cognate antigen is unknown.

Generated by immunoSEQ multiplex PCR, the TCRdb table keeps only in-frame clones and is missing some. The data show 90,000 to 100,000 clones, more than 85% seen once. Germline V gives CDR1 LGHNA, CDR2 YNFKEQ. V lost 3 bases and J 7 bases, leaving 21 bases between the germline ends. The CDR3 contains 16 residues. This receptor was taken from an adult with an advanced solid tumor such as melanoma, head and neck, liver or kidney cancer. This chain connects TRBV4-2 to TRBJ1-1; possible D gene TRBD1, 5 bases. Sequencing used CD4+ or CD8+ T cells sorted from blood, obtained in a trial of the OX40 agonist ivuxolimab. The CDR3 sequence: CASSHGTPTRDSEAFF. CDR3 in DNA: TGTGCCAGCAGCCACGGGACCCCGACCCGAGACAGTGAAGCTTTCTTT.